This T cell receptor beta chain was captured by sequencing in a study of T cell responses to AZD1222 COVID-19 vaccine. Some clones are missing from TCRdb's copy, which holds only in-frame ones; the method was immunoSEQ multiplex PCR. The table has tens of thousands of clones, 87% seen once; the top ten hold 11%. Germline CDR1 MNHEY, CDR2 SMNVEV (reference sequence). The CDR3 covers 19 residues. Germline trimming cut 5 bases from V and 4 bases from J; bases unmatched to any gene: 15. The sequencing used peripheral blood, collected 28 days after the second AZD1222 dose. The clonotype comes from an adult who received the AZD1222 COVID-19 vaccine. This chain connects TRBV27 to TRBJ1-3; 12 bases are a match to TRBD1. The DNA of the CDR3 is TGTGCCAGCAGTATAGGGACAGGGGGCCGGAGCGCTTTAGGAAACACCATATATTTT. Translating gives CASSIGTGGRSALGNTIYF.